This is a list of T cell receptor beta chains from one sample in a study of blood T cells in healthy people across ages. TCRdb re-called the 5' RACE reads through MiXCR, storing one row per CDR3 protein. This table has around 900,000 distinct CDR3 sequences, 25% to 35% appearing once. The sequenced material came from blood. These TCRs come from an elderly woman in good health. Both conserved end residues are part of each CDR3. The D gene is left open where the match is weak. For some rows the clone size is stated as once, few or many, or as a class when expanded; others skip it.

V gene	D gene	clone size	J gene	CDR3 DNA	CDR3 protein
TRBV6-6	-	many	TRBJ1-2	TGTGCCAGCAGTTTTGGACAGCTTAACTATGGCTACACCTTC	CASSFGQLNYGYTF
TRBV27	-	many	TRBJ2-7	TGTGCCAGCAGTTTAAGGCGGGGTAGCCCCTACGAGCAGTACTTC	CASSLRRGSPYEQYF
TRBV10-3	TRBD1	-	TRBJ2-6	TGTGCCATCAGAGGACAGGCGAAGGGCCTGACTTTC	CAIRGQAKGLTF
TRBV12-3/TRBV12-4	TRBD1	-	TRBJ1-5	TGTGCCAGCAGGCAAGGGACAGGGCTTAATCAGCCCCAGCATTTT	CASRQGTGLNQPQHF
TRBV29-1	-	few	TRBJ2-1	TGCAGCGTTGCCGTCAGGGTAACTGAGCAGTTCTTC	CSVAVRVTEQFF
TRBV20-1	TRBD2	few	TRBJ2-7	TGCAGTGCTAGAGTCGGACGGGGGGGCAATGAGCAGTACTTC	CSARVGRGGNEQYF
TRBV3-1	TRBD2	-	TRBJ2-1	TGTGCCAGCAGCCAAGCGGGGGGAGACTACGGTGAGCAGTTCTTC	CASSQAGGDYGEQFF
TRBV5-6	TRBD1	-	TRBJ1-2	TGTGCCAGCCGTTGGAGGGGGCCTAACTATGGCCACACCTTC	CASRWRGPNYGHTF
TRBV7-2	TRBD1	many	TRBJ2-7	TGTGCCAGCAGAAACCCGGGACAGGGGGCCGAGCAGTACTTC	CASRNPGQGAEQYF
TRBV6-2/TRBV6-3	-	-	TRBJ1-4	TGTGCCAGCGGATCGGGACAAGCAAATGAAAAACTGTTTTTT	CASGSGQANEKLFF
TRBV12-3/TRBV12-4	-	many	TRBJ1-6	TGTGCCAGCACCTTATCCGGGACGATGCATTCACCCCTCCACTTT	CASTLSGTMHSPLHF
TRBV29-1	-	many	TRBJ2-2	TGCAGCGTTGACGAGGGACTGAACACCGGGGAGCTGTTTTTT	CSVDEGLNTGELFF
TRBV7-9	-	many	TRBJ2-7	TGTGCCAGCAGCTTGTCCTCAGGCGAGCAGTACTTC	CASSLSSGEQYF
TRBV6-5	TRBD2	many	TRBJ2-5	TGTGCCAGCAGTTACTCTGGCGGGGGGAGGAAGACCCAGTACTTC	CASSYSGGGRKTQYF
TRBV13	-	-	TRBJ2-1	TGTGCCAGCAGCTTAGATGGGGGTATCCACAATGAGCAGTTCTTC	CASSLDGGIHNEQFF
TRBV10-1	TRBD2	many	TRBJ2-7	TGCGCCAGCTCGGCGGGGGGCGAATACGAGCAGTACTTC	CASSAGGEYEQYF
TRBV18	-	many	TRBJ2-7	TGTGCCAGCTCACCTCTCCCGGTGAGCCACTCCTACGAGCAGTACTTC	CASSPLPVSHSYEQYF
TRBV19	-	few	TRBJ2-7	TGTGCCAGTAGTATTACGGGGAACTCCTACGAGCAGTACTTC	CASSITGNSYEQYF
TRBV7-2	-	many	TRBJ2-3	TGTGCCAGCAGCTTATTTTTCATCAGGACAGATACGCAGTATTTT	CASSLFFIRTDTQYF
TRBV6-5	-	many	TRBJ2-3	TGTGCCAGCAGCCGACAGAGGAAGGGTACGCAGTATTTT	CASSRQRKGTQYF
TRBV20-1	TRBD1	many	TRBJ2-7	TGCAGTGCCAGACAGGGGGCGGGGGTCTACGAGCAGTACTTC	CSARQGAGVYEQYF
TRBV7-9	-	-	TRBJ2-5	TGTGCCAGCAGCTTAAAGGGGCGCTGGGAGACCCAGTACTTC	CASSLKGRWETQYF